This passage covers 18 T cell receptor beta chains from one sample sequenced in a study of T cell repertoires in cytomegalovirus infection. Antigen specificity for these receptors is unknown. TCRdb re-called the reads through MiXCR, storing one row per CDR3 protein. Here the sample spans about 770,000 distinct CDR3 sequences, just under 30% being singletons. The source material was cultured CD8+ T cells from PBMCs, sampled from culture after CMV antigen stimulation. The receptors come from a human donor in good health (CMV status not recorded). Some clones in this sample may be carry-over from other donors' samples.

This clonotype was detected ten times or more. The chain has TRBV10-3 and TRBJ1-2; D not resolved. CDR1 ENHRY and CDR2 SYGVKD come from the germline V gene. Trimming removed 0 bases at V and 4 bases at J, with 6 bases between. The length of the CDR3 is 13 residues. This CDR3 is CAISESGIYGYTF. The CDR3 DNA reads TGTGCCATCAGTGAGTCCGGGATCTATGGCTACACCTTC.

In its sample, this clonotype was seen a few times. CDR3 sequence reads: CASSFKYLNTEAFF. As DNA, the CDR3 is TGTGCCAGCAGCTTTAAGTATTTGAACACTGAAGCTTTCTTT. The J gene is TRBJ1-1, the V gene TRBV6-2 or TRBV6-3; D is undetermined. V shed 6 bases and J shed 0 bases, with 11 bases lying between them. Germline loops: CDR1 MNHEY, CDR2 SVGEGT. This CDR3 contains 14 residues.

The sample holds a few counts of this clonotype. The chain recombines TRBV6-5 with TRBJ2-7, with D perhaps TRBD2 (6 bases). Deletions cut 7 bases from V and 0 bases from J, with 13 bases between. CDR3 length: 14 residues. From germline, CDR1 is MNHEY and CDR2 SVGAGI. The CDR3 DNA reads as TGTGCCAGCAAGGAGGGTCCCCCCTCCTACGAGCAGTACTTC. This codes for CASKEGPPSYEQYF.

This clonotype has a count of ten or more. V is TRBV7-2 and J is TRBJ1-5, with D unresolved. V lost 5 bases and J 0 bases, leaving 11 bases between the germline ends. The CDR3 contains 15 residues. The germline CDR1 and CDR2 sequences are SGHTA and FQGNSA. DNA of the CDR3: TGTGCCAGCAGCCCGGAAGGGATTAGCAATCAGCCCCAGCATTTT. Encoded protein: CASSPEGISNQPQHF.

This clonotype has just a few counts. V gene TRBV6-1 combines with J gene TRBJ2-1; D remains ambiguous. The CDR3 loop spans 14 amino acids. V dropped 2 bases and J dropped 5 bases, with 10 bases sitting between them. The germline gives CDR1 MNHNS, CDR2 SASEGT. CDR3 loop: CASSERWANNEQFF. In nucleotides, the CDR3 is TGTGCCAGCAGTGAACGGTGGGCGAACAATGAGCAGTTCTTC.

This sequence joins TRBV7-3 and TRBJ1-1, with D unclear. This CDR3 has 13 amino acids. Germline CDR1 is SGHTA and CDR2 is FQGTGA. Trimming took 5 bases from V and 5 from J, leaving 12 bases between them. The CDR3 DNA reads TGTGCCAGCAGCCCCATTTTTCTGACTGAAGCTTTCTTT. Translated: CASSPIFLTEAFF. Filled out from reference TRBV7-3 and TRBJ1-1, the complete variable domain reads GAGVSQTPSNKVTEKGKYVELRCDPISGHTALYWYRQSLGQGPEFLIYFQGTGAADDSGLPNDRFFAVRPEGSVSTLKIQRTERGDSAVYLCASSPIFLTEAFFGQGTRLTVV.

The V call is TRBV7-8, the J call TRBJ1-4; D is possibly TRBD1 (6 bases). Looked up from germline, CDR1 is SGHVS and CDR2 is FQNEAQ. The V gene lost 5 bases and the J gene lost 0 bases, with 19 bases spanning the gap. The CDR3 totals 18 residues. The CDR3 loop reads CASSQLGTTPATNEKLFF. The CDR3 DNA follows: TGTGCCAGCAGCCAGCTCGGGACAACACCTGCAACTAATGAAAAACTGTTTTTT.

This sequence joins TRBV10-3 and TRBJ2-3; D is unclear. Germline V gives CDR1 ENHRY, CDR2 SYGVKD. This CDR3 comprises 15 residues. Trimming removed 2 bases from V and 1 base from J, with 10 bases in between. CDR3 in amino acids: CAISEGDGGTDTQYF. Here the CDR3 DNA reads TGTGCCATCAGTGAGGGTGATGGCGGCACAGATACGCAGTATTTT.

This clonotype was found a few times. V usage is TRBV27 and J usage is TRBJ2-1, with 10 nucleotides matching TRBD1. This CDR3 spans 14 amino acids. CDR1 and CDR2 from the germline V gene are MNHEY and SMNVEV (reference sequence). V lost 7 bases, J lost 6 bases, and 6 bases stayed unmatched. The chain's CDR3 is CASTPGTGANEQFF. DNA of the CDR3: TGTGCCAGCACCCCCGGGACAGGGGCCAATGAGCAGTTCTTC.

This clonotype has a handful of counts. The V call is TRBV20-1, the J call TRBJ2-7; D unresolved. V was trimmed by 5 bases and J by 3 bases, leaving 32 bases between them. The CDR3 contains 19 residues. Germline CDR1 and CDR2: DFQATT and SNEGSKA (reference sequence). The CDR3 spells CSASSPRESYKVAVYEQYV. CDR3 bases: TGCAGTGCTTCTTCCCCGAGAGAGAGCTACAAGGTTGCCGTCTACGAGCAGTACGTC.

This clonotype occurred once. The J gene is TRBJ2-1, the V gene TRBV27; the D gene is possibly TRBD1 (6 bases). V lost 7 bases and J lost 5, with 15 bases in between. This CDR3 contains 14 residues. Per germline, CDR1 MNHEY and CDR2 SMNVEV (reference sequence). CDR3 sequence reads: CASILKGHNNEQFF. CDR3 coding DNA: TGTGCCAGCATTCTTAAGGGACACAACAATGAGCAGTTCTTC.

This clonotype has only one observation. Germline and junction disagree at one end, which may indicate a read error. The chain couples TRBV5-3 to TRBJ2-3, with D perhaps matching TRBD1 or TRBD2 (5 bases each). TRBV5-3 counts as an open reading frame of uncertain function. The CDR3 spans 16 residues. The CDR3 DNA reads as TGTGCCAGCAGCTCCCGGCCGCCAGGGAGACCAGATACGCAGTATTTT. This gives the protein CASSSRPPGRPDTQYF.

The table lists this clonotype with a few counts. The gene calls are TRBV10-3 and TRBJ2-5, with 14 bases identical to TRBD2. J lost 5 bases, V lost 3 bases, and 5 bases had no gene match. Germline CDR1 ENHRY, CDR2 SYGVKD. The CDR3 contains 16 residues. CDR3 sequence: CAISDETSGGAETQYF. In DNA, the CDR3 is TGTGCCATCAGTGACGAGACTAGCGGGGGGGCCGAGACCCAGTACTTC.

This clonotype was seen many times. The chain uses TRBV10-3 and TRBJ1-1, with TRBD1 matching 7 bases. The CDR3 contains 15 residues. V trimming: 6 bases; J trimming: 1 base; junction bases outside the gene matches: 8. Germline V gene lookup returns CDR1 ENHRY and CDR2 SYGVKD. As DNA, the CDR3 is TGTGCCATCAGGTCAGGGACAGAATCGAACACTGAAGCTTTCTTT. It translates to CAIRSGTESNTEAFF.

This clonotype came up a few times. V is TRBV28 and J is TRBJ1-1; D is perhaps TRBD1 (5 bases). Germline CDR1 MDHEN, CDR2 SYDVKM. Trimming left V 4 bases short and J 0 bases short, with 12 bases between. This CDR3 is 15 amino acids long. The CDR3: CASSWGTNLNTEAFF. CDR3 bases: TGTGCCAGCAGTTGGGGGACCAACTTGAACACTGAAGCTTTCTTT.

In this sample, this clonotype turned up once. V and J are TRBV5-1 and TRBJ1-1, with TRBD1 as a possible D gene (5 bases). Germline V gene data show CDR1 as SGHRS and CDR2 as YFSETQ. V was shortened by 3 bases and J by 2 bases, with 17 bases between the two germline ends. This CDR3 contains 16 residues. CDR3 in DNA: TGCGCCAGCAGCTCGGTTCCCTTAGGGGTAAACACTGAAGCTTTCTTT. Translated: CASSSVPLGVNTEAFF.

The DNA for the CDR3 is TGTGCCAGCATAGACAGGCGGTACGCCGGGGAGCTGTTTTTT. Amino acid sequence: CASIDRRYAGELFF. The chain has TRBV6-6 and TRBJ2-2, with D perhaps matching TRBD1 (6 bases). Germline V gene lookup returns CDR1 MNHNY and CDR2 SVGAGI (reference sequence). CDR3 length: 14 amino acids. The V gene lost 7 bases and the J gene lost 6 bases, with 15 bases spanning the gap.

The rearrangement joins TRBV7-4 to TRBJ1-2, with D tentatively TRBD1 (6 bases). CDR3 length: 13 residues. CDR1 is SGHVT, CDR2 SQSDAQ, per germline. Trimming removed 8 bases from V and 6 bases from J, with 16 bases in between. CDR3 in DNA: TGTGCCAGCGTTTCTTCATGGGGGCATGGCTACACCTTC. Translated, it gives CASVSSWGHGYTF.